This T cell receptor (beta chain) was profiled in a study of cytomegalovirus exposure and HLA in healthy donors. Study findings and constraints: Some V segments (TRBV6-2 and TRBV6-3 among them) were excluded as indistinguishable. Accounts indicate the classifier identified cytomegalovirus status with strong specificity and sensitivity.

Notes on this clone: What it recognizes is unknown.

Nominally healthy donors provided the samples, though records likely missed some immune exposures. CDR1 LNHDA and CDR2 SQIVND come from the germline V gene (reference sequence). The CDR3 extends over 13 amino acids. The V segment lost 6 bases and the J segment 4 bases; nucleotides outside the gene matches: 5. 60 Vbeta and 13 Jbeta primers were used in PCR. Using immunoSEQ multiplex PCR, the repertoire was profiled, and TCRdb retains in-frame clones only, with some absent. The sample includes 90,000 to 130,000 clones, 76% seen only once; the top ten take 13%. The specimen was PBMCs. The clonotype comes from a man under 40 in good health and CMV-seropositive. The rearrangement joins TRBV19 to TRBJ1-1, with 7 bases that match TRBD1. CDR3 DNA: TGTGCCAGTAGCGCGAACAGGGGCACTGAAGCTTTCTTT. Residues: CASSANRGTEAFF.